The 18 T cell receptor beta chains in this list originate from one sample, sequenced in a study of T cells in Graves' hyperthyroidism and ophthalmopathy. Amplified TCR beta CDR3 regions derived from RNA transcripts. HTBI primers were used for first-round RT-PCR of the TCR CDR3. MiXCR was run by TCRdb on the multiplex PCR reads, yielding one entry per CDR3 protein. The table records around 560,000 distinct CDR3 sequences, around 15% of them present only once. Sequenced sample: blood. The receptors stem from a woman younger than 35 with Graves' hyperthyroidism.

This clonotype was counted ten times or more. The CDR3 protein is CASKPKVLVDTEAFF. DNA for the CDR3: TGTGCCAGCAAGCCCAAAGTGTTGGTGGACACTGAAGCTTTCTTT. V gene TRBV6-1 combines with J gene TRBJ1-1; D is ambiguous. The germline V gene encodes CDR1 MNHNS and CDR2 SASEGT. V lost 7 bases, J lost 3 bases, and 18 bases lay in between. CDR3 length equals 15 residues.

This clonotype was recorded many times. The chain links TRBV7-8 to TRBJ1-2; 8 bases align to TRBD1. There are 14 residues in the CDR3. Unmatched junction bases numbered 3, after V lost 3 bases and J lost 3 bases. Germline V gene sequence: CDR1 SGHVS, CDR2 FQNEAQ. CDR3 protein: CASSLAGGDYGYTF. The CDR3 DNA is TGTGCCAGCAGCTTGGCAGGGGGCGACTATGGCTACACCTTC.

Details on this clonotype: One end of the junction varies from germline; a read error may be responsible. CDR3 nucleotide sequence: TGTGCCAGCACCGGGGACGGGGACCAAGAGGCCCAGTACTTC. Protein product: CASTGDGDQEAQYF. This chain uses TRBV12-3 or TRBV12-4 with TRBJ2-5; D may match TRBD1 or TRBD2 (5 bases each). The CDR3 length is 14 residues.

This chain connects TRBV6-2 or TRBV6-3 to TRBJ2-1, with D possibly being TRBD1 or TRBD2 (5 bases each). The CDR3 is 15 residues long. Germline CDR1 MNHEY, CDR2 SVGEGT. Trimming pared 4 bases from V and 7 bases from J, leaving 17 bases between. The CDR3 DNA reads as TGTGCCAGCAGTTTGTCCCAGGGAGTGGGTAATGAGCAGTTCTTC. Translated: CASSLSQGVGNEQFF.

CDR3 sequence: CASSQGGQGANTIYF. DNA of the CDR3: TGCGCCAGCAGCCAAGGGGGACAGGGGGCTAACACCATATATTTT. The chain couples TRBV4-3 to TRBJ1-3, with 12 bases that match TRBD1. The CDR3 is made up of 15 amino acids. CDR1 and CDR2 from the germline V gene are LGHNA and YSLEER. Unmatched junction bases numbered 2, after V lost 1 base and J lost 7 bases.

Only a few counts were recorded for this clonotype. This chain links TRBV7-9 with TRBJ2-2; D perhaps matches TRBD2 (6 bases). Deletions cut 7 bases from V and 2 bases from J, with 14 bases between. The CDR3 totals 15 residues. Germline V gene lookup returns CDR1 SEHNR and CDR2 FQNEAQ (reference sequence). CDR3 loop: CASTAGPINTGELFF. As DNA, the CDR3 is TGTGCCAGCACCGCGGGACCGATTAACACCGGGGAGCTGTTTTTT.

This clonotype was counted many times. V usage is TRBV7-8 and J usage is TRBJ2-3; 10 nucleotides match TRBD2. V shed 2 bases, J shed 1 base, and the junction held 6 bases outside the gene matches. This CDR3 is 17 amino acids long. Germline loops: CDR1 SGHVS, CDR2 FQNEAQ. The CDR3 is CASSLRTSGVGTDTQYF. The CDR3 DNA reads TGTGCCAGCAGCTTAAGGACTAGCGGAGTCGGCACAGATACGCAGTATTTT.

This clonotype came up a few times. The chain is built from TRBV5-1 and TRBJ2-2, with D possibly matching TRBD2 (6 bases). The V end was cut by 3 bases, the J end by 3 bases, with 12 bases between. Germline lookup yields CDR1 SGHRS and CDR2 YFSETQ. This CDR3 has 15 residues. The chain's CDR3 is CASSSGLSDTGELFF. The CDR3 DNA is TGCGCCAGCAGCTCGGGACTCTCAGACACCGGGGAGCTGTTTTTT.

This clonotype showed up many times. The chain recombines TRBV6-2 or TRBV6-3 with TRBJ1-1; the D gene is possibly TRBD1 (5 bases). Germline-derived CDR1 and CDR2 are MNHEY and SVGEGT. The V end lost 5 bases, the J end lost 0 bases, and 13 bases lay between the germline ends. This CDR3 spans 15 amino acids. The CDR3 region has the DNA TGTGCCAGCAGTCCTTCGGGGGTTCTGAACACTGAAGCTTTCTTT. Protein: CASSPSGVLNTEAFF.

This chain uses TRBV5-1 with TRBJ2-7; 7 positions agree with TRBD1. The J call is in doubt because the DNA end fits TRBJ2-1 better. There are 13 residues in the CDR3. Germline V CDR1 and CDR2: SGHRS, YFSETQ. CDR3: CASSPGQTYEQFF. The CDR3 bases are TGCGCCAGCAGCCCGGGACAGACCTACGAGCAGTTCTTC.

The sample holds many counts of this clonotype. V is TRBV18 and J is TRBJ2-5; a possible D gene is TRBD1 (5 bases). The V end lost 4 bases, the J end lost 5 bases, and 8 bases lay between the germline ends. The CDR3 sequence is 12 residues long. Germline V lookup: CDR1 KGHSH, CDR2 LQKENI. CDR3 in amino acids: CASSQGPETQYF. CDR3 DNA sequence: TGTGCCAGCTCACAGGGGCCGGAGACCCAGTACTTC.

This clonotype was recorded at least ten times. The V gene is TRBV6-1, the J gene TRBJ2-7; 7 nucleotides match TRBD1. The germline V gene has CDR1 MNHNS and CDR2 SASEGT. The CDR3 has 14 residues. Trimming took 6 bases from V and 4 from J; bases not matched to a gene: 9. CDR3 sequence (DNA): TGTGCCAGCAGAAGAGAAGGGGGCTTGTACGAGCAGTACTTC. It specifies CASRREGGLYEQYF.

This chain uses TRBV3-1 with TRBJ2-1, with a possible D match to TRBD2 (5 bases). Germline CDR1 LGHDT, CDR2 YNNKEL (reference sequence). The CDR3 has 15 amino acids. Trimming took off 4 bases at V and 4 bases at J, with 14 bases between the two ends. As DNA, the CDR3 is TGTGCCAGCAGCCGAGGGCAGTCCCCATACAATGAGCAGTTCTTC. Its translation is CASSRGQSPYNEQFF.

This chain connects TRBV6-2 or TRBV6-3 to TRBJ2-5; 9 bases are shared with TRBD2. This CDR3 comprises 16 residues. Germline loops: CDR1 MNHEY, CDR2 SVGEGT. V lost 6 bases to trimming and J lost 5 bases; unmatched junction nucleotides: 13. CDR3 sequence reads: CASRDPGLARRETQYF. The CDR3 nucleotides read TGTGCCAGCAGGGACCCGGGACTAGCCCGACGGGAGACCCAGTACTTC.

This clonotype has just one count. This rearrangement joins TRBV11-2 to TRBJ2-3, with 10 bases identical to TRBD2. CDR1 and CDR2 (germline): SGHAT, FQNNGV. The CDR3 extends over 16 amino acids. Trimming took 5 bases from V and 4 from J; bases not matched to a gene: 9. CDR3 sequence reads: CASSRGLAGVADTQYF. The CDR3 DNA sequence: TGTGCCAGCAGCCGCGGGCTAGCGGGAGTGGCAGATACGCAGTATTTT.

Ten or more counts support this clonotype. CDR3 region: CASSLSHGGSPLHF. The CDR3 nucleotides are TGTGCCAGCAGCTTGTCGCACGGCGGGTCACCCCTCCACTTT. The chain has TRBV5-8 and TRBJ1-6; D remains ambiguous. Germline V gene sequence: CDR1 SGHTS, CDR2 YDEGEE. Between the trimmed V and J ends, which lost 1 base and 10 bases, there was a span of 12 bases. The CDR3 is 14 residues long. Full variable domain (remainder filled in from reference TRBV5-8 and TRBJ1-6): EAGVTQSPTHLIKTRGQQATLRCSPISGHTSVYWYQQALGLGLQFLLWYDEGEERNRGNFPPRFSGRQFPNYSSELNVNALELEDSALYLCASSLSHGGSPLHFGNGTRLTVT.

On this clonotype: Just one base apart from a much larger clone, this may be a read error. The V and J genes are TRBV6-1 and TRBJ2-7; TRBD2 matches at 14 bases. Germline CDR1 is MNHNS and CDR2 is SASEGT. The trim removed 7 bases at V and 3 bases at J, leaving 11 bases unmatched. The CDR3 has 17 amino acids. The DNA of the CDR3 is TGTGCCAGCATTGGGACTAGCGGGAGCAGAGACTTCTACGAGCAGTACTTC. It encodes CASIGTSGSRDFYEQYF.

This clonotype was picked up many times. V usage is TRBV12-3 or TRBV12-4 and J usage is TRBJ1-1; TRBD1 agrees at 10 bases. Unmatched junction bases numbered 4, after V lost 6 bases and J lost 6 bases. The CDR3 length is 13 residues. The CDR3 DNA sequence: TGTGCCAGCAGAAGGACAGGGGGGCCTGAAGCTTTCTTT. This codes for CASRRTGGPEAFF.